Listed here are 3 T cell receptor beta chains from one sample, sequenced in a study of blood T cell repertoires in COVID-19. Sequencing used immunoSEQ multiplex PCR; TCRdb keeps in-frame clones, though not all of them. The table has roughly 80,000 clones, over 75% seen once. The sample comprised peripheral blood. Receptor source: a man aged 80 or over with acute or convalescent COVID-19.

This rearrangement joins TRBV7-9 to TRBJ1-1; TRBD1 is a possible D gene (5 bases). The germline gives CDR1 SEHNR, CDR2 FQNEAQ (reference sequence). The CDR3 runs 17 residues. The germline V and J ends were trimmed by 5 bases and 4 bases, with 23 bases remaining between them. The CDR3 loop reads CASSISGRRGKATEAFF. The CDR3 DNA is TGTGCCAGCAGCATTAGCGGGAGGAGGGGCAAAGCCACTGAAGCTTTCTTT.

Only a few counts were recorded for this clone. As DNA, the CDR3 is TGTGCCAGCAGCTTAATGGCCTCCTCTGGAAACACCATATATTTT. This sequence encodes CASSLMASSGNTIYF. The chain couples TRBV7-9 to TRBJ1-3; D gene uncertain. The CDR3 spans 15 residues. Trimming removed 2 bases at V and 0 bases at J, with 8 bases between. CDR1 is SEHNR, CDR2 FQNEAQ, per germline (reference sequence).

The CDR3 coding sequence is TGCGCCAGCAGCCAAGGGAGGGGATTCTCCTATAATTCACCCCTCCACTTT. This sequence encodes CASSQGRGFSYNSPLHF. The chain employs TRBV4-1 and TRBJ1-6; D perhaps matches TRBD1 (5 bases). Germline lookup yields CDR1 MGHRA and CDR2 YSYEKL. The length of the CDR3 is 17 residues. Trimming pared 1 base from V and 0 bases from J, leaving 10 bases between.